This TCR beta chain was captured by sequencing in a study of T-cell memory formation after mild COVID-19 (dated by TCRdb to 2020 to 2022). For the wider study: Most TCR sequence clusters were specific to one of the two donors. In a couple of donors, T-cell clones that expanded and contracted after mild COVID-19 were tracked by sequencing TCRalpha and TCRbeta repertoires over time. Two young, previously healthy adult volunteers, one female and one male, were included in the cohort.

TCRdb lists the instrument as Illumina NovaSeq 6000. Using 5'RACE with constant-segment primers, TCRalpha and TCRbeta cDNA libraries were constructed, with sample barcodes and unique molecular identifiers added in the process. RNA was extracted from every sample with Trizol reagent. Library amplification was performed in two PCR steps, and a second sample barcode and Illumina TruSeq adapters were introduced in the second step. Libraries were sequenced on an Illumina NovaSeq with 2 x 150 bp paired-end reads. Concerning the study's data processing: With migec v1.2.7, reads were demultiplexed and then collapsed into UMI-guided consensus sequences. Using mixcr v2.1.11, UMI consensuses were aligned to TRA and TRB V and J templates and then assembled into clonotypes. Expanded or contracted clonotypes were those called significant by both edgeR and NoisET, with noise models trained on biological replicates. For edgeR calls, the cutoffs were a false discovery rate-adjusted p below 0.01 and a log2 fold-change threshold of 1. PCA with hierarchical clustering of max-normalized trajectories of the 1000 most abundant clonotypes was used as exploratory dynamics analysis. Separately sequenced CD4+ and CD8+ repertoires were used to assign a CD4 or CD8 phenotype to each responding clone. The raw public reads went through TCRdb reprocessing: fastp at Q25, MiXCR clone calling, in-frame beta chains kept. Rows with a matching CDR3 protein are joined into one entry that keeps the most common DNA and genes. The V and J calls follow TCRdb's processing rather than the paper's. Here the sample has about 400,000 distinct CDR3 sequences; less than 25% occur a single time. Around 14% of the sample is in the top ten clones.

From the cysteine up to the phenylalanine, the CDR3 has a length of 18 residues. The entry retains the CDR3 DNA only, 54 bases that are in frame from base 1. Germline trimming: 0 bases from V, 1 base from J; junction bases outside gene matches: 1. Ficoll-Paque density gradient centrifugation was used to isolate PBMCs. Results the study describes overall, beyond this receptor: Contracting CD4+ clones were located mainly in the CM and EM memory subsets, whereas CD8+ clones were found to be enriched in EMRA. Clones that contracted from day 15 to 85 showed balanced CD4/CD8 phenotypes, whereas a second wave of clones that expanded from day 15 to 37 leaned towards CD4+. The detection of some responding clones in pre-infection memory suggests that pre-existing cross-reactive memory T cells joined the SARS-CoV-2 response. SARS-CoV-2 specificity was not confirmed for the second-wave clones peaking on day 37. The study covered only a couple of mild cases, and larger cohorts including severe cases with pre-infection samples were considered necessary.

To note about this clonotype: Its specific antigen is unknown. No much larger clone is present one base from it, and per-base qualities are unavailable.

The chain links TRBV23-1 with TRBJ2-3, and TRBD2 aligns with 16 junction nucleotides. TRBV23-1 is noted as an ORF with a role that remains uncertain. The sequence was collected from an adult woman who had mild COVID-19 (a few samples of this study predate the infection). The sample titles of this study are shuffled in the database, so cell type and time point are left out; the donor was told from shared clones. Material: PBMCs or a T cell subset sorted from them (not recorded which). The CDR3 reads as follows: CASSQSGLAGGGTDTQYF. The nucleotide sequence is TGCGCCAGCAGTCAATCGGGACTAGCGGGAGGGGGCACAGATACGCAGTATTTT.